The rows below give T cell receptor beta chains drawn from one sample of a study of T cell repertoires in cytomegalovirus infection. TCRdb called the reads again in MiXCR, with one record for every CDR3 protein. The sample holds around 320,000 distinct CDR3 sequences; roughly 9.5% are singletons and the top ten take around 4.5%. Material for sequencing was PBMCs. These receptors were taken from a human donor in good health (CMV status not recorded). Some clones in this sample may be carry-over from other donors' samples. CDR3s include the opening cysteine and the closing phenylalanine or tryptophan. The D gene is left open where the match is weak. A row's size may be missing; if present it is once, few, many or a size class.

V gene	clone size	J gene	D gene	CDR3 DNA	CDR3 protein
TRBV7-2	many	TRBJ2-5	TRBD2	TGTGCCAGCAGCCAGCGGGGAGAGACCCAGTACTTC	CASSQRGETQYF
TRBV7-8	-	TRBJ2-7	TRBD1	TGTGCCAGCAGCTTAATGTTGAGGACAGGGACCCTCGACGAGCAGTACTTC	CASSLMLRTGTLDEQYF
TRBV27	few	TRBJ2-3	TRBD2	TGTGCCAGCAGCCCATACGGGGGACTAGGATCTAATACGCAGTATTTT	CASSPYGGLGSNTQYF
TRBV7-3	few	TRBJ2-3	-	TGTGCCAGCAGCCCCCTCCCGGGGAGTCGCACAGATACGCAGTATTTT	CASSPLPGSRTDTQYF
TRBV6-2/TRBV6-3	-	TRBJ2-7	-	TGTGCCAGCAGTTACTCCTTCAGCGAGCAGTACTTC	CASSYSFSEQYF
TRBV30	few	TRBJ2-7	-	TGTGCCTGCAACGACGGTCTGGGGCAGTACTTC	CACNDGLGQYF
TRBV4-1	-	TRBJ1-1	-	TGCGCCAGCAGCCAAGTCAGGGGGAACACTGAAGCTTTCTTT	CASSQVRGNTEAFF
TRBV29-1	-	TRBJ1-2	-	TGCAGCGTTGGGGTGGGATCAGGGGCTAACTATGGCTACACCTTC	CSVGVGSGANYGYTF
TRBV4-3	-	TRBJ2-7	-	TGCGCCAGCAGCCAAGAGTTGGGACTGGGGGTAGGTTACGAGCAGTACTTC	CASSQELGLGVGYEQYF
TRBV7-2	many	TRBJ2-1	-	TGTGCCAGCAGCTTAAAAGCGGACGGCCTATACAATGAGCAGTTCTTC	CASSLKADGLYNEQFF
TRBV7-2	many	TRBJ2-2	TRBD2	TGTGCCAGCAGCTTAGTCCCTAGCGGGGGGGCGAACACCGGGGAGCTGTTTTTT	CASSLVPSGGANTGELFF
TRBV6-5	many	TRBJ1-1	-	TGTGCCAGCAGTTACCCCAAAGGGCCCGGCACTGAAGCTTTCTTT	CASSYPKGPGTEAFF
TRBV28	-	TRBJ1-4	-	TGTGCCAGCAGTCTAATGGGGATCGCTAATGAAAAACTGTTTTTT	CASSLMGIANEKLFF
TRBV19	-	TRBJ1-1	-	TGTGCCAGTAGTATTGTTGGAGGGAGGGGAGCTTTCTTT	CASSIVGGRGAFF
TRBV5-4	-	TRBJ1-5	-	TGTGCCAGCAGCTTGGCCGGGCAGCGCAATCAGCCCCAGCATTTT	CASSLAGQRNQPQHF
TRBV5-1	few	TRBJ2-3	-	TGCGCCAGCAGCCCGTGGGGCGCCAGCACAGATACGCAGTATTTT	CASSPWGASTDTQYF
TRBV7-2	many	TRBJ1-2	-	TGTGCCAGCAGCGCTACTTTTAACTATGGCTACACCTTC	CASSATFNYGYTF
TRBV7-2	many	TRBJ1-2	-	TGTGCCAGCAGCTTAGCCGACACCGTCTATGGCTACACCTTC	CASSLADTVYGYTF
TRBV3-1	-	TRBJ2-5	TRBD2	TGTGCCAGCAGCCAGGAGACTAGCGGGGAAGAGACCCAGTACTTC	CASSQETSGEETQYF